This T cell receptor beta chain originates from a study of T cells of healthy individuals (dated by TCRdb to the late 2010s). The CDR3 holds 15 amino acids from the cysteine to the phenylalanine. Of the read, only the CDR3 DNA is kept; its 45 bases are in frame from base 1. CDR1 and CDR2 (MNHEY, SMNVEV) derive from the germline V gene (reference sequence). V was cut back by 8 bases and J by 3 bases, leaving a gap of 14 bases between them. For this clonotype: No antigen is known for it. Base qualities are missing; no much larger clone stands one base away.

Library prep was done by 5' RACE. TCRdb names Illumina MiSeq as the instrument used. The public reads were quality trimmed at Q25 with fastp and then assembled into clones with MiXCR by TCRdb, keeping productive beta chains. Rows matching on CDR3 protein sequence are summarized as one entry with the most common DNA and genes. Recorded for this sample are about 96,000 distinct CDR3 sequences; around 17% of them occurred a single time. Of the sample, 6.2% is held by the ten largest clones. This chain is built from TRBV27 and TRBJ2-6, with the D segment identity uncertain. The clonotype was recovered from a human donor in good health. In nucleotides, the sequence is TGTGCCAGCGCCTCTTGGGGAAGTGGGGCCAACGTCCTGACTTTC. Its protein product is CASASWGSGANVLTF.